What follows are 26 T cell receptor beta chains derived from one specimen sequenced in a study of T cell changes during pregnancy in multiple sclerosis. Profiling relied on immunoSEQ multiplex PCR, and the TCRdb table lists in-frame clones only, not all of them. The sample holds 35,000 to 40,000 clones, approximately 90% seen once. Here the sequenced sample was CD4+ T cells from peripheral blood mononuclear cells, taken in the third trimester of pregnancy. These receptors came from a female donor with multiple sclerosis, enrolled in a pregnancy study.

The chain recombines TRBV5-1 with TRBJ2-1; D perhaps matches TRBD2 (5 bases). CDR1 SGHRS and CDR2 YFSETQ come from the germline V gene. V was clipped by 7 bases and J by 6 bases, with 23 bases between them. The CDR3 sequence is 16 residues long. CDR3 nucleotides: TGCGCCAGCGGGTCGTTGACTGGACTCAGCAGCAATGAGCAGTTCTTC. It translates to CASGSLTGLSSNEQFF.

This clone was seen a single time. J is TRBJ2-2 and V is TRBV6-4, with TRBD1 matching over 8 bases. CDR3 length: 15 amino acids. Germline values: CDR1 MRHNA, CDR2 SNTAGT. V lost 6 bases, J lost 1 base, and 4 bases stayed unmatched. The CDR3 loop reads CASSGQGMNTGELFF. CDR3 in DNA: TGTGCCAGCAGCGGACAGGGTATGAACACCGGGGAGCTGTTTTTT.

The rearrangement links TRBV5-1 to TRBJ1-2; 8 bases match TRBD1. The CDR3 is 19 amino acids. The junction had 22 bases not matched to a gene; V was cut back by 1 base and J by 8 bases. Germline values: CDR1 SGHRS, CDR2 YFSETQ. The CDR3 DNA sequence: TGCGCCAGCAGCTTGACCCCGGGGACAGGCGTCCCTCCACGAGACGGCTACACCTTC. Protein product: CASSLTPGTGVPPRDGYTF.

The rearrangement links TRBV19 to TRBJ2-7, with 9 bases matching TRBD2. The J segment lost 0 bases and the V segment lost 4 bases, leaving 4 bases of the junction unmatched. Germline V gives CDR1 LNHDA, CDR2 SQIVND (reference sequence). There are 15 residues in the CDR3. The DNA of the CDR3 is TGTGCCAGTAGTACCCAGCGGGAGGCCTCCTACGAGCAGTACTTC. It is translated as CASSTQREASYEQYF.

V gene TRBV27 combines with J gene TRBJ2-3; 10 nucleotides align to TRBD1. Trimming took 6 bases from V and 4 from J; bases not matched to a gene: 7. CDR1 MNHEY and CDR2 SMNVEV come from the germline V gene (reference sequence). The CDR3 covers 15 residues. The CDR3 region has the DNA TGTGCCAGCAGACCCGGGACAGGGGTGGCAGATACGCAGTATTTT. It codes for CASRPGTGVADTQYF.

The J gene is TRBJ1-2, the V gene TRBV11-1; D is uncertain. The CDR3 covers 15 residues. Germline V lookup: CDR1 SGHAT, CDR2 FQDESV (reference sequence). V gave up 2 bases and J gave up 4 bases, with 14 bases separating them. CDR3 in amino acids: CASSLLSAGSYGYTF. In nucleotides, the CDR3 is TGTGCCAGCAGCTTATTGTCCGCAGGAAGCTATGGCTACACCTTC.

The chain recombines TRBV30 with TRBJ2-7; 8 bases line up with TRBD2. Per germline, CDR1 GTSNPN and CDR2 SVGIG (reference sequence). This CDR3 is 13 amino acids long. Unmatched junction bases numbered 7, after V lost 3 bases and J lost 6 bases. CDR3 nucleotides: TGTGCCTGGAGGCGGGGGGCGACTGTCGAGCAGTACTTC. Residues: CAWRRGATVEQYF.

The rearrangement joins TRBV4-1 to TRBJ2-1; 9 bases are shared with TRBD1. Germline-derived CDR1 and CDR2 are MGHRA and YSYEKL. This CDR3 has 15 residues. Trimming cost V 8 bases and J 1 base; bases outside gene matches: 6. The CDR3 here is CASGLGQGSYNEQFF. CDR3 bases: TGCGCCAGCGGCCTTGGACAGGGGTCCTACAATGAGCAGTTCTTC.

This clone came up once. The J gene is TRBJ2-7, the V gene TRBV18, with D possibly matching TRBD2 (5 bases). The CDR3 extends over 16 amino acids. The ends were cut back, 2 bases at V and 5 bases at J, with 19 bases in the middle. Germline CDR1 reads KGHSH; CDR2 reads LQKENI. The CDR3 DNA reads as TGTGCCAGCTCACCATCCACCGGGGATCGTCAGGACGAGCAGTACTTC. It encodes CASSPSTGDRQDEQYF.

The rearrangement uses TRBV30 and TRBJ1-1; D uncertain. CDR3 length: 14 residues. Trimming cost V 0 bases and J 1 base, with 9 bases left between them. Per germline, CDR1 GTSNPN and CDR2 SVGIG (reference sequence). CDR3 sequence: CAWSVKLPNTEAFF. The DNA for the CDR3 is TGTGCCTGGAGTGTTAAGCTACCGAACACTGAAGCTTTCTTT.

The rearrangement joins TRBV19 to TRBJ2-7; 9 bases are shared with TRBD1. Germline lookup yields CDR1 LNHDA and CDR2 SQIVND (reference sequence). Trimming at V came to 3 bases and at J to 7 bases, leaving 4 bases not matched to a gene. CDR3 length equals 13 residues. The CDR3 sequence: CASSMDRGEEQYF. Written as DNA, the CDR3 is TGTGCCAGTAGTATGGACAGGGGAGAGGAGCAGTACTTC.

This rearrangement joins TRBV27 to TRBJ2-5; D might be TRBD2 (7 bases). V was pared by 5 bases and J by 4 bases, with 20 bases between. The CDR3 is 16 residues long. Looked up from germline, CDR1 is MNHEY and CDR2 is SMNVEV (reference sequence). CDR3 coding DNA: TGTGCCAGCAGTCCACTGAGGGGGGGGCTGGGAGAGACCCAGTACTTC. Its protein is CASSPLRGGLGETQYF.

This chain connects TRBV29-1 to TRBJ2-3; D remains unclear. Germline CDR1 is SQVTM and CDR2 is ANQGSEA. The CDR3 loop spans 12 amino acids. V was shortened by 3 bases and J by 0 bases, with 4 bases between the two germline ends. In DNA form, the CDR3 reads TGCAGCGTTGACGGTAGCACAGATACGCAGTATTTT. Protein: CSVDGSTDTQYF.

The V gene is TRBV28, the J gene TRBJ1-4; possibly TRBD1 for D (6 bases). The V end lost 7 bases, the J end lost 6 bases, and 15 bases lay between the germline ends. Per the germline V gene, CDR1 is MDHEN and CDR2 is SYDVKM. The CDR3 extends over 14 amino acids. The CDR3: CASTPQGGDEKLFF. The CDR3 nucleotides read TGTGCCAGCACCCCACAGGGAGGGGATGAAAAACTGTTTTTT.

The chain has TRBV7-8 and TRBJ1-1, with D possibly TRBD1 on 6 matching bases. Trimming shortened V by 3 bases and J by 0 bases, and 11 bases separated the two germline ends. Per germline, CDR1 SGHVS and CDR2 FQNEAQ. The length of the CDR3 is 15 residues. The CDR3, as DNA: TGTGCCAGCAGCTTCAACGGACAGATGAACACTGAAGCTTTCTTT. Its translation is CASSFNGQMNTEAFF. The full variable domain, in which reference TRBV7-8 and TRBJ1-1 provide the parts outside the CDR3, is GAGVSQSPRYKVAKRGQDVALRCDPISGHVSLFWYQQALGQGPEFLTYFQNEAQLDKSGLPSDRFFAERPEGSVSTLKIQRTQQEDSAVYLCASSFNGQMNTEAFFGQGTRLTVV.

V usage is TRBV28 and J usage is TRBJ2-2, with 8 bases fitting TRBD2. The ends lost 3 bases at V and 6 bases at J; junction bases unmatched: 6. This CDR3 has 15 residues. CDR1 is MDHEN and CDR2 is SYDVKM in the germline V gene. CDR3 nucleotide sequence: TGTGCCAGCAGTTTCACCGGGAGGGCCCCCGGGGAGCTGTTTTTT. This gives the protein CASSFTGRAPGELFF.

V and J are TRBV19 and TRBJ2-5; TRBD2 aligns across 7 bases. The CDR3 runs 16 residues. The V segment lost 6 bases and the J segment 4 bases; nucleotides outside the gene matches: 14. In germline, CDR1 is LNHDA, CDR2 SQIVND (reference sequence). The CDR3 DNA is TGTGCCAGTAGACCTCCGAGGTCTAGCGGAAGAGAGACCCAGTACTTC. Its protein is CASRPPRSSGRETQYF.

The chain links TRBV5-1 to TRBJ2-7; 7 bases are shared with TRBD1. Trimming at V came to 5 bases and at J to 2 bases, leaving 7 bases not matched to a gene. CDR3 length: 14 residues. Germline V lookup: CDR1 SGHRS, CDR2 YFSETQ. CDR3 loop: CASRTTGATYEQYF. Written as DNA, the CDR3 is TGCGCCAGCAGGACTACAGGGGCGACCTACGAGCAGTACTTC.

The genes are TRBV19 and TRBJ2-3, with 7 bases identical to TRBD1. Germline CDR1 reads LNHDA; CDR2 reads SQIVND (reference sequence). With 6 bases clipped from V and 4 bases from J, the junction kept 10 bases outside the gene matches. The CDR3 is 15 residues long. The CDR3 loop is CASRPDRDVADTQYF. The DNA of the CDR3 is TGTGCCAGTAGACCCGACAGGGATGTCGCAGATACGCAGTATTTT.

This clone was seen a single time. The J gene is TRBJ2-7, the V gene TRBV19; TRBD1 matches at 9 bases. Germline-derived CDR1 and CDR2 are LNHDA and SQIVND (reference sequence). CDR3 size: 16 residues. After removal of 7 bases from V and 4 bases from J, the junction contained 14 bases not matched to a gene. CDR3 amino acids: CASTPPTGTGKYEQYF. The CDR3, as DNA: TGTGCCAGTACCCCCCCAACCGGGACAGGGAAGTACGAGCAGTACTTC.

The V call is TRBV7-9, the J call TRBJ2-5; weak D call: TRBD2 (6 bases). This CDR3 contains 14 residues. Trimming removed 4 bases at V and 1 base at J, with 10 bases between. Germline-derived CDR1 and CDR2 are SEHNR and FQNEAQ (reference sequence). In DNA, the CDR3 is TGTGCCAGCAGCTCAAGACTAGTCCAAGAGACCCAGTACTTC. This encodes CASSSRLVQETQYF.

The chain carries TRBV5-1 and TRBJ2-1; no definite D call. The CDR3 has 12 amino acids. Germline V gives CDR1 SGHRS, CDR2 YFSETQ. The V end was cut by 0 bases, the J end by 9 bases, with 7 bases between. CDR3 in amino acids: CASSLAGFEQFF. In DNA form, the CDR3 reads TGCGCCAGCAGCTTGGCCGGGTTTGAGCAGTTCTTC.

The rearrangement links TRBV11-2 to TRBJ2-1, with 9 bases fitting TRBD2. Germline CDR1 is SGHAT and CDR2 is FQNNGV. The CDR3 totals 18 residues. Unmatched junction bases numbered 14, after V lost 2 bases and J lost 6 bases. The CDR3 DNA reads TGTGCCAGCAGCTTATCACTAACTCGACTAGCGGACCTCAATGAGCAGTTCTTC. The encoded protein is CASSLSLTRLADLNEQFF.

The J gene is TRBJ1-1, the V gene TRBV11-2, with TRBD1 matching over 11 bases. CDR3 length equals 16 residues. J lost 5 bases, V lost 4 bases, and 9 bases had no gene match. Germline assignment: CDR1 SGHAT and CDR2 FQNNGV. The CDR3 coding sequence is TGTGCCAGCAGCTCCACCGGGACAGGGGGTTGGACTGAAGCTTTCTTT. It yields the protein CASSSTGTGGWTEAFF.

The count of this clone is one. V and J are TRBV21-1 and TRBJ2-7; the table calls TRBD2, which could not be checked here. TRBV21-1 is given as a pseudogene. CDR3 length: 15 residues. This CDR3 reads CASSKKQRRYYEQYF. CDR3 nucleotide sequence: TGTGCCAGCAGCAAAAAACAGCGGAGATACTACGAGCAGTACTTC.

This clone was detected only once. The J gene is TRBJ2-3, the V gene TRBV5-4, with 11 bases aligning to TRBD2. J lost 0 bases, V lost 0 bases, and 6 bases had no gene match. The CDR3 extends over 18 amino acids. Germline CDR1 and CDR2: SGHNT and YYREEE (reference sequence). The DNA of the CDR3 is TGTGCCAGCAGCTTGGTGTCTAGCGGGAGGTTAAGCACAGATACGCAGTATTTT. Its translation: CASSLVSSGRLSTDTQYF.